Listed below are T cell receptor beta chains from one sample, sequenced in a study of T cells in Graves' hyperthyroidism and ophthalmopathy. TCRdb analysed the multiplex PCR reads with MiXCR anew, one entry per CDR3 protein. This sample yields roughly 380,000 distinct CDR3 sequences, of which around a sixth are seen a single time; about 16% belongs to the top ten. The source material was blood. The source is a woman aged 40-49 years with Graves' ophthalmopathy. Both conserved end residues are part of each CDR3. Each record gives: V gene, clone size, D gene, J gene, CDR3 DNA, CDR3 protein. A D gene is named only where the DNA matches it firmly. Expanded clones get a size class; other rows say once, few or many, or leave the size out.

>TRBV20-1|many|TRBD1|TRBJ1-1
TGCAGTGCTAGGCCGACGGGGACAGGGGTCCCGAACACTGAAGCTTTCTTT
CSARPTGTGVPNTEAFF
>TRBV27|many|TRBD1|TRBJ2-5
TGTGCCAGCAGTTTAGAGACAGGGCAGTCAGAGACCCAGTACTTC
CASSLETGQSETQYF
>TRBV10-3|many|.|TRBJ1-3
TGTGCCATTGAGACAGGCTCTGGAAACACCATATATTTT
CAIETGSGNTIYF
>TRBV28|many|.|TRBJ1-5
TGTGCCAGCAGAGGGGGAACCCGGTTGAGCAATCAGCCCCAGCATTTT
CASRGGTRLSNQPQHF
>TRBV6-5|many|.|TRBJ2-5
TGTGCCAGCAGTACCCAGGGTGGCGGAGGGGAGACCCAGTACTTC
CASSTQGGGGETQYF
>TRBV6-4|.|.|TRBJ1-1
TGTGCCAGCAGTGACTCAGGTCTCACTATGAACACTGAAGCTTTCTTT
CASSDSGLTMNTEAFF
>TRBV5-6|many|.|TRBJ1-5
TGTGCCAGCAGCTTTAAGAAGACAGGACCTAATCAGCCCCAGCATTTT
CASSFKKTGPNQPQHF
>TRBV20-1|many|.|TRBJ2-5
TGCAGTGCTCCACTTACCTGGTACCAAGAGACCCAGTACTTC
CSAPLTWYQETQYF
>TRBV12-3/TRBV12-4|many|.|TRBJ1-1
TGTGCCAGCAGGTCAGGGGATATGAACACTGAAGCTTTCTTT
CASRSGDMNTEAFF
>TRBV10-3|many|.|TRBJ2-2
TGTGCCATCAGTAATGGGCCCGCGAACACCGGGGAGCTGTTTTTT
CAISNGPANTGELFF
>TRBV20-1|many|TRBD1|TRBJ1-2
TGCAGTGCTGACCCCCGAGGAGGGACAGGAGCTAACTATGGCTACACCTTC
CSADPRGGTGANYGYTF
>TRBV5-5|.|.|TRBJ1-1
TGTGCCAGCAGTTATGCGCAGGGGAGGAACACTGAAGCTTTCTTT
CASSYAQGRNTEAFF
>TRBV11-2|many|.|TRBJ2-4
TGTGCCAGCAGCTTAGAGGTGGGGGCGCGGGCCAAAAACATTCAGTACTTC
CASSLEVGARAKNIQYF
>TRBV6-1|many|TRBD1|TRBJ1-5
TGTGCCAGCAGTGGGACAGGACGGGGCTTTGATCAGCCCCAGCATTTT
CASSGTGRGFDQPQHF
>TRBV7-2|.|.|TRBJ2-7
TGTGCCAGCAGCCCAGGACGGATCGAGCAGTACTTC
CASSPGRIEQYF
>TRBV29-1|.|.|TRBJ2-5
TGCAGCGTTGCTTGGGGCCAAGAGACCCAGTACTTC
CSVAWGQETQYF
>TRBV4-3|few|.|TRBJ2-2
TGCGCCAGCAGCCACACCGGGTCTATCACCGGGGAGCTGTTTTTT
CASSHTGSITGELFF
>TRBV6-2/TRBV6-3|.|TRBD1|TRBJ1-2
TGTGCCAGCAGCCAGGCCGGGACAGGACTTTATGGCTACACCTTC
CASSQAGTGLYGYTF
>TRBV5-1|many|.|TRBJ2-2
TGCGCCAGCAGTCTTCACGGGACGAGCGACACCGGGGAGCTGTTTTTT
CASSLHGTSDTGELFF
>TRBV12-5|many|.|TRBJ1-1
TGTGCTAGTGGTCTTGACAGAGGCAAAGCTTTCTTT
CASGLDRGKAFF
>TRBV19|.|.|TRBJ1-3
TGTGCCTGGAATCGCAGAAGCTCTGGAAACACCATATATTTT
CAWNRRSSGNTIYF
>TRBV7-2|many|TRBD1|TRBJ1-1
TGTGCCAGCAGCCCACGGACAGGGGGCGCCGGGAACACTGAAGCTTTCTTT
CASSPRTGGAGNTEAFF
>TRBV12-3/TRBV12-4|many|TRBD1|TRBJ1-5
TGTGCCAGCAGTGCACAGGGGGGCGAGCCCCAGCATTTT
CASSAQGGEPQHF
>TRBV29-1|.|.|TRBJ1-1
TGCAGCGTTGTTATTGGTCAGCCCACTGAAGCTTTCTTT
CSVVIGQPTEAFF
>TRBV6-5|many|TRBD2|TRBJ2-7
TGTGCCAGCCGAAAAGAAGCGGGATTAAGCGAGCAGTACTTC
CASRKEAGLSEQYF
>TRBV30|few|.|TRBJ2-2
TGTGCCTGGGGGACCGACACCGGGGAGCTGCTTTTT
CAWGTDTGELLF
>TRBV20-1|many|.|TRBJ2-2
TGCAGTGCTAGAGACGGGACTGGTAACACCGGGGAGCTGTTTTTT
CSARDGTGNTGELFF
>TRBV14|.|.|TRBJ2-5
TGTGCCAGCAGCCGTTTTGAGACCCAGTACTTC
CASSRFETQYF
>TRBV5-1|few|TRBD1|TRBJ2-2
TGCGCCAGCACCCCAGGGACAGGGGGCAGTCACGGGGAGCTGTTTTTT
CASTPGTGGSHGELFF
>TRBV30|many|.|TRBJ1-2
TGTGCCTGGAGTGTAGCGGGGGTCGGCTATGGCTACACCTTC
CAWSVAGVGYGYTF
>TRBV4-2|.|TRBD2|TRBJ2-7
TGTGCCAGCAGCCAAATACTAGCGGGAGGGTACGAGCAGTACTTC
CASSQILAGGYEQYF
>TRBV20-1|many|TRBD2|TRBJ2-7
TGCAGCGCCCCGCGGGCTAGCGGATCCTACGAGCAGTACTTC
CSAPRASGSYEQYF
>TRBV13|many|TRBD2|TRBJ2-7
TGTGCCAGCACCCCGGGAGCGGGAGGGCCGTCGGTAGAGCAGTACTTC
CASTPGAGGPSVEQYF
>TRBV3-1|.|TRBD1|TRBJ1-1
TGTGCCAGCCATCGACAGGGAGGGACTGAAGCTTTCTTT
CASHRQGGTEAFF
>TRBV11-2|many|TRBD2|TRBJ2-4
TGTGCCAGCAGGAGAGCGGGGGTAGCCAAAAACATTCAGTACTTC
CASRRAGVAKNIQYF
>TRBV2|.|TRBD1|TRBJ2-5
TGTGCCAGCAGCGGAACCGGGACAGTCCAAGAGACCCAGTACTTC
CASSGTGTVQETQYF
>TRBV10-2|many|TRBD2|TRBJ2-5
TGCGCCAGCAGTCTTACGGGGACTACTCTCGCATCCCAGTACTTC
CASSLTGTTLASQYF
>TRBV12-3/TRBV12-4|.|.|TRBJ1-1
TGTGCCAGCAGTTTAGCGCTTTTCGACACTGAAGCTTTCTTT
CASSLALFDTEAFF
>TRBV6-1|.|TRBD2|TRBJ2-7
TGTGCCAGCAGGGTTGAGACTAGCGGGAGCTACGAGCAGTACTTC
CASRVETSGSYEQYF
>TRBV24-1|many|.|TRBJ2-2
TGTGCCACCAGCGGGACTTCCAACACCGGGGAGCTGTTTTTT
CATSGTSNTGELFF
>TRBV19|few|TRBD1|TRBJ2-7
TGTGCCAGTAGTCCCTTCTTGGAGACAGGGGGCTACGAGCAGTACTTC
CASSPFLETGGYEQYF
>TRBV30|many|.|TRBJ2-5
TGTGCCTGGAGTGTCGGGAGAGAGACCCAGTACTTC
CAWSVGRETQYF
>TRBV20-1|many|.|TRBJ1-2
TGCAGTGCTAGACCGCGCGCTGTTAACTATGGCTACACCTTC
CSARPRAVNYGYTF
>TRBV7-6|.|.|TRBJ2-2
TGTGCCAGCAGCTTAAGCGCAGGACGGGGGACCGGGGGGCTGTTTTTT
CASSLSAGRGTGGLFF
>TRBV4-3|many|TRBD2|TRBJ2-5
TGCGCCAGCAGCCAGAGGGGACTAGCAGAAGAGACCCAGTACTTC
CASSQRGLAEETQYF
>TRBV6-5|many|.|TRBJ1-5
TGTGCCAGCAGTTACTCGGGGGAGCATCAGCCCCAGCATTTT
CASSYSGEHQPQHF
>TRBV9|many|.|TRBJ2-7
TGTGCCAGCAGCGTTGCCGACTTCCTTGGCGAGCAGTACTTC
CASSVADFLGEQYF